One sample yielded the 8 T cell receptor beta chains listed below, sequenced in a study of Ad26.COV2.S vaccination and SARS-CoV-2 variants. Treatment noted: around 19 received Ad26.COV2.S at low or high dose, single or two shots; about five received placebo; per-sample allocation not given. Samples came from day 63 after the first vaccine or placebo injection. Assay: immunoSEQ multiplex PCR; the TCRdb copy retains only in-frame clones and omits some. Here the sample spans some 640,000 clones, approximately 88% being singletons. The source material was peripheral blood, sampled in a trial of Ad26.COV2.S vaccine versus placebo. The source is a person aged 18 to 59 who received the Ad26.COV2.S COVID-19 vaccine or a placebo.

V and J are TRBV12-5 and TRBJ1-1; a weak D match, TRBD1 (6 bases). The V end lost 2 bases, the J end lost 5 bases, and 15 bases lay between the germline ends. CDR3 length equals 15 residues. The germline V gene has CDR1 LGHNT and CDR2 FRNRAP. The CDR3 DNA sequence: TGTGCTAGTGGTTTGCCCATGACAGGCCGAACTGAAGCTTTCTTT. Its protein product is CASGLPMTGRTEAFF.

The chain couples TRBV7-2 to TRBJ2-1, with D perhaps matching TRBD2 (6 bases). Deletions cut 4 bases from V and 5 bases from J, with 12 bases between. CDR1 is SGHTA and CDR2 is FQGNSA in the germline V gene. This CDR3 spans 14 amino acids. The CDR3 region has the DNA TGTGCCAGCAGCTCGGGACTCCTACACAATGAGCAGTTCTTC. This gives the protein CASSSGLLHNEQFF.

This chain uses TRBV30 with TRBJ1-2, with D unclear. With 2 bases removed from V and 8 bases from J, the gap between germline ends came to 12 bases. This CDR3 is built from 12 residues. Per the germline V gene, CDR1 is GTSNPN and CDR2 is SVGIG (reference sequence). The CDR3 protein is CAWSLTGVGYTF. CDR3 in DNA: TGTGCCTGGAGTCTCACCGGGGTAGGCTACACCTTC.

The chain recombines TRBV14 with TRBJ1-1, with D maybe TRBD1 (5 bases). V was clipped by 3 bases and J by 3 bases, with 14 bases between them. This CDR3 has 15 amino acids. Germline CDR1 and CDR2: SGHDN and FVKESK. CDR3 amino acids: CASSHDGWGDTEAFF. In DNA, the CDR3 is TGTGCCAGCAGCCATGACGGGTGGGGGGACACTGAAGCTTTCTTT.

This chain joins TRBV5-1 and TRBJ2-2; no clear D. V gave up 2 bases and J gave up 4 bases, with 9 bases separating them. The CDR3 runs 14 residues. Germline V gene sequence: CDR1 SGHRS, CDR2 YFSETQ. The CDR3 sequence: CASSLDLVTGELFF. The CDR3 DNA is TGCGCCAGCAGCTTAGATCTAGTCACCGGGGAGCTGTTTTTT.

The gene calls are TRBV18 and TRBJ2-5; 15 bases align to TRBD2. The ends lost 3 bases at V and 5 bases at J; junction bases unmatched: 4. Per germline, CDR1 KGHSH and CDR2 LQKENI. This CDR3 comprises 16 residues. CDR3 in amino acids: CASSPRTSGREETQYF. As DNA, the CDR3 is TGTGCCAGCTCACCGCGGACTAGCGGGAGGGAGGAGACCCAGTACTTC.

In its sample, this clone was seen a few times. This sequence joins TRBV2 and TRBJ1-2; D perhaps matches TRBD1 (5 bases). From germline, CDR1 is SNHLY and CDR2 FYNNEI. Between the trimmed V and J ends, which lost 11 bases and 4 bases, there was a span of 20 bases. The length of the CDR3 is 14 residues. The CDR3 sequence is CASGRGFESYGYTF. CDR3 nucleotide sequence: TGTGCCTCGGGGAGGGGATTTGAGAGCTATGGCTACACCTTC.

The chain links TRBV4-3 to TRBJ2-7; D not certain. The CDR3 spans 13 residues. Per germline, CDR1 LGHNA and CDR2 YSLEER. Trimming shortened V by 0 bases and J by 6 bases, and 9 bases separated the two germline ends. The CDR3 bases are TGCGCCAGCAGCCAAGATCAGCGAGGCGAGCAGTACTTC. It encodes CASSQDQRGEQYF.